The 6 T cell receptor beta chains reported below all come from one sample, sequenced in a study of T cell responses to AZD1222 COVID-19 vaccine. Data came from immunoSEQ multiplex PCR; TCRdb stores just in-frame clones and leaves some out. The sample includes 100,000 to 140,000 clones, roughly 90% of them seen just once. Sequencing used peripheral blood, obtained on day 0 of AZD1222 vaccination. All receptors derive from an adult in good health.

Remarks on this clone: Other DNA sequences in this specimen translate into the identical CDR3. This chain uses TRBV3-1 (or the pseudogene TRBV3-2) with TRBJ2-7; D not resolved. The V end was cut by 4 bases, the J end by 0 bases, with 10 bases between. The CDR3 runs to 14 residues. Germline CDR1 LGHDT, CDR2 YNNKEL (reference sequence). The CDR3 region has the DNA TGTGCCAGCAGCCCAGGTCGTGGCTCCTACGAGCAGTACTTC. Amino acids: CASSPGRGSYEQYF.

This clone was seen at least ten times. The gene calls are TRBV4-2 and TRBJ2-3; 8 nucleotides line up with TRBD1. The length of the CDR3 is 17 residues. Germline V lookup: CDR1 LGHNA, CDR2 YNFKEQ. The J segment lost 1 base and the V segment lost 0 bases, leaving 6 bases of the junction unmatched. The CDR3 DNA is TGTGCCAGCAGCCAAGAGACGCCGGGACAGGGCACAGATACGCAGTATTTT. Its protein product is CASSQETPGQGTDTQYF.

This rearrangement joins TRBV19 to TRBJ1-5; D uncertain. Per the germline V gene, CDR1 is LNHDA and CDR2 is SQIVND (reference sequence). Trimming removed 4 bases from V and 3 bases from J, with 13 bases in between. The CDR3 is 15 residues long. In DNA, the CDR3 is TGTGCCAGTAGTAATTTCATGGAGTTCAATCAGCCCCAGCATTTT. It codes for CASSNFMEFNQPQHF.

The gene calls are TRBV28 and TRBJ1-1; D is perhaps TRBD1 (6 bases). Germline lookup yields CDR1 MDHEN and CDR2 SYDVKM. The CDR3 covers 14 residues. The V and J ends lost 10 bases and 9 bases respectively, with 24 bases between them. The DNA of the CDR3 is TGTGCCACAACGACCCTTATTTTCAGGGGTCAAGCTTTCTTT. It is translated as CATTTLIFRGQAFF. Drawing the rest from reference TRBV28 and TRBJ1-1, the complete variable domain is DVKVTQSSRYLVKRTGEKVFLECVQDMDHENMFWYRQDPGLGLRLIYFSYDVKMKEKGDIPEGYSVSREKKERFSLILESASTNQTSMYLCATTTLIFRGQAFFGQGTRLTVV.

V and J are TRBV18 and TRBJ1-1; possible D gene TRBD1, 6 bases. V lost 1 base to trimming and J lost 8 bases, with 11 bases between them. The V gene's germline CDR1 is KGHSH and CDR2 LQKENI. This CDR3 comprises 13 residues. Here the CDR3 DNA reads TGTGCCAGCTCACCACAACAGGGCTTAGAAGCTTTCTTT. This gives the protein CASSPQQGLEAFF.

The gene calls are TRBV6-1 and TRBJ1-1; TRBD1 is a possible D gene (6 bases). The CDR3 totals 13 residues. Germline V gives CDR1 MNHNS, CDR2 SASEGT. Trimming pared 2 bases from V and 4 bases from J, leaving 8 bases between. CDR3 residues: CASSETRGTEAFF. The DNA of the CDR3 is TGTGCCAGCAGTGAAACCAGGGGCACTGAAGCTTTCTTT.